The clone carrying this T cell receptor beta chain was observed a few times. Its antigen is undetermined. Healthy Caucasians provided all donations. The data were taken from a study of identical twins. Overall study findings and caveats: Beta out-of-frame twin sharing showed a weaker excess. Insertion counts were lower in abundant cord blood beta clonotypes, a trend that memory repertoires did not show.

A single record per CDR3 protein comes from TCRdb applying MiXCR to the 5' RACE reads. The sample lists a few hundred thousand distinct CDR3 sequences, roughly 9.9% occurring once. V shed 2 bases, J shed 8 bases, and the junction held 9 bases outside the gene matches. CDR3 length equals 15 residues. CDR1 and CDR2 from the germline V gene are LGHNT and FRNRAP. This same sample was also taken into another study, of yellow fever vaccine responses in identical twins.

V and J are TRBV12-5 and TRBJ2-1; 7 positions match TRBD2. The sequence was obtained from a woman between 18 and 30 years old in good health. What was sequenced was PBMCs. The CDR3 region is CASGLPTGLSYEQFF. CDR3 nucleotides: TGTGCTAGTGGTTTGCCCACGGGACTAAGCTATGAGCAGTTCTTC.